This T cell receptor beta chain comes out of a study of T cells in Graves' hyperthyroidism and ophthalmopathy. Notes on the study in general: Researchers report that a 13 V-J model separated ophthalmopathy from stable hyperthyroidism.

Amplification targeted TCR beta CDR3 regions from RNA transcripts. The HTBI set primed first-round TCR CDR3 RT-PCR. TCRdb recomputed calls from the multiplex PCR reads with MiXCR, one row per CDR3 protein. The data show over 250,000 distinct CDR3 sequences, with 22% seen just once and roughly 60% held by the top ten. Each diagnosis was grounded in clinical symptoms, serum thyroxine and TRAb, thyroid ultrasound, and orbital computed tomography. To note about this clonotype: Its cognate antigen is unknown.

CDR1 and CDR2 (germline): DFQATT, SNEGSKA (reference sequence). The V and J ends lost 0 bases and 7 bases, in that order; junction bases with no gene match: 13. The CDR3 runs 16 residues. This clonotype was obtained from a man in his thirties or forties with Graves' ophthalmopathy. Sequences were obtained from blood. J is TRBJ2-5 and V is TRBV20-1; 8 bases map to TRBD1. CDR3 coding DNA: TGCAGTGCTAGAGATTCCCGGACAGGGATTAGTGGGACCCAGTACTTC. Amino acid sequence: CSARDSRTGISGTQYF.